The clone carrying this T cell receptor (beta chain) was seen many times. This record comes from a study of T cell repertoires in cytomegalovirus infection. Study details: Public TCR beta signatures marked donors with CMV infection and the matching HLA.

TCRdb ran MiXCR on the reads and lists one entry per CDR3 protein. The repertoire holds 250,000 to 300,000 distinct CDR3 sequences, with about 26% as singletons. The source material was PBMCs. The clonotype originates from a human donor in good health (CMV status not recorded). Some clones in this sample may be carry-over from other donors' samples.

CDR3 nucleotide sequence: TGTGCCAGCAGCTTAGCTCGTAATCTGAACACTGAAGCTTTCTTT. This codes for CASSLARNLNTEAFF. The V gene is TRBV7-8, the J gene TRBJ1-1, with D unclear. The length of the CDR3 is 15 residues. Germline lookup yields CDR1 SGHVS and CDR2 FQNEAQ. The V gene lost 0 bases and the J gene lost 0 bases, with 8 bases spanning the gap.